The 24 T cell receptor beta chains given below trace back to one sample, sequenced in a study of cytomegalovirus exposure and HLA in healthy donors. TCRdb's copy holds only in-frame clones and misses some; the assay was immunoSEQ multiplex PCR. The sample shows about 170,000 clones, around nine tenths of them seen only once. The source material was PBMCs. These receptors were taken from a man younger than 35 in good health and CMV-seropositive.

This chain connects TRBV9 to TRBJ2-2; 8 nucleotides match TRBD2. CDR3 size: 17 residues. Trimming at V came to 0 bases and at J to 5 bases, leaving 9 bases not matched to a gene. Germline CDR1 and CDR2: SGDLS and YYNGEE. The chain's CDR3 is CASSVGVGRAETGELFF. Written as DNA, the CDR3 is TGTGCCAGCAGCGTAGGTGTCGGGAGGGCCGAAACCGGGGAGCTGTTTTTT.

This rearrangement joins TRBV6-4 to TRBJ1-1, with D hard to call. Per the germline V gene, CDR1 is MRHNA and CDR2 is SNTAGT. There are 15 residues in the CDR3. V was clipped by 4 bases and J by 0 bases, with 12 bases between them. DNA of the CDR3: TGTGCCAGCAGTGGGAGGGAACATATGAACACTGAAGCTTTCTTT. This translates into CASSGREHMNTEAFF.

The count of this clone is one. The V gene is TRBV6-1, the J gene TRBJ2-3, with 10 bases that match TRBD2. V was pared by 10 bases and J by 5 bases, with 12 bases of the junction left unmatched. Per germline, CDR1 MNHNS and CDR2 SASEGT. This CDR3 has 15 amino acids. The CDR3 reads CATDSGGPWVDTQYF. DNA for the CDR3: TGTGCCACCGATAGCGGGGGGCCTTGGGTAGATACGCAGTATTTT.

The chain uses TRBV28 and TRBJ2-5, with D maybe TRBD2 (6 bases). V gave up 10 bases and J gave up 4 bases, with 22 bases separating them. Germline V gene lookup returns CDR1 MDHEN and CDR2 SYDVKM. This CDR3 contains 15 residues. CDR3 coding DNA: TGTGCCACAAATCGTGGGGGGACCCGGGGAGAGACCCAGTACTTC. It specifies CATNRGGTRGETQYF.

The chain is built from TRBV13 and TRBJ2-7; D ambiguous. This CDR3 comprises 11 residues. Trimming stripped 5 bases from V and 5 bases from J, with 7 bases between. Germline CDR1 is PRHDT and CDR2 is FYEKMQ (reference sequence). For the CDR3, the DNA is TGTGCCAGCAGCCTCCTTGACGAGCAGTACTTC. As protein: CASSLLDEQYF.

The rearrangement links TRBV2 to TRBJ2-7; TRBD2 matches at 13 bases. This CDR3 comprises 16 residues. Germline CDR1 and CDR2: SNHLY and FYNNEI. The junction had 10 bases not matched to a gene; V was cut back by 5 bases and J by 6 bases. The CDR3 loop is CASSPSSGLAGPEQYF. The CDR3 DNA reads as TGTGCCAGCAGTCCATCCTCGGGACTAGCGGGACCCGAGCAGTACTTC.

The chain couples TRBV14 to TRBJ2-6; D remains unclear. The germline V gene has CDR1 SGHDN and CDR2 FVKESK. The germline V and J ends were trimmed by 4 bases and 0 bases, with 4 bases remaining between them. The CDR3 runs 14 residues. The CDR3 region has the DNA TGTGCCAGCAGCCGTAGCTCTGGGGCCAACGTCCTGACTTTC. This sequence encodes CASSRSSGANVLTF.

CDR3: CASSGGTSYEQYF. CDR3 coding DNA: TGTGCCAGCAGCGGAGGGACTTCCTACGAGCAGTACTTC. V usage is TRBV11-3 and J usage is TRBJ2-7, with D tentatively TRBD2 (6 bases). V gave up 5 bases and J gave up 1 base, with 9 bases separating them. The CDR3 consists of 13 residues. Germline V CDR1 and CDR2: SGHNT, YENEEA.

The V and J genes are TRBV6-5 and TRBJ1-4; no firm D call. The CDR3 is 15 residues long. Germline values: CDR1 MNHEY, CDR2 SVGAGI. Trimming took off 6 bases at V and 5 bases at J, with 16 bases between the two ends. The CDR3 DNA sequence: TGTGCCAGCAGCTTACGGACGGGAGTAAATGAAAAACTGTTTTTT. This codes for CASSLRTGVNEKLFF.

V is TRBV7-9 and J is TRBJ1-2; tentatively, D is TRBD1 (6 bases). This CDR3 comprises 14 residues. With 2 bases removed from V and 4 bases from J, the gap between germline ends came to 11 bases. Germline-derived CDR1 and CDR2 are SEHNR and FQNEAQ (reference sequence). The chain's CDR3 is CASSLQQGPYGYTF. CDR3 DNA: TGTGCCAGCAGCTTACAACAGGGACCCTATGGCTACACCTTC.

In the case of this clone: The same CDR3 is also encoded by other DNA sequences in this sample. This chain joins TRBV5-4 and TRBJ1-1; no firm D call. Trimming pared 1 base from V and 4 bases from J, leaving 8 bases between. The CDR3 loop spans 13 amino acids. Germline CDR1 and CDR2: SGHNT and YYREEE (reference sequence). CDR3 sequence: CASSLPGSTEAFF. CDR3 DNA sequence: TGTGCCAGCAGCTTGCCGGGAAGCACTGAAGCTTTCTTT.

This clone has a single count. This chain connects TRBV10-3 to TRBJ2-3; the match to TRBD2 covers 8 bases. Germline lookup yields CDR1 ENHRY and CDR2 SYGVKD. The CDR3 has 14 amino acids. The J segment lost 1 base and the V segment lost 8 bases, leaving 5 bases of the junction unmatched. The CDR3 sequence: CAIGVTSGTDTQYF. The CDR3 nucleotides read TGTGCCATCGGTGTGACTAGCGGCACAGATACGCAGTATTTT.

The rearrangement links TRBV2 to TRBJ1-2; no clear D. The CDR3 is 13 residues long. Trimming took 2 bases from V and 4 from J, leaving 8 bases between them. CDR1 is SNHLY, CDR2 FYNNEI, per germline. Written as DNA, the CDR3 is TGTGCCAGCAGTGAATCGGTTCTCTATGGCTACACCTTC. It specifies CASSESVLYGYTF.

In this sample, this clone turned up once. The rearrangement uses TRBV15 and TRBJ2-3; TRBD2 agrees at 10 bases. This CDR3 contains 19 residues. CDR1 is LNHNV, CDR2 YYDKDF, per germline (reference sequence). The V and J ends lost 4 bases and 0 bases, in that order; junction bases with no gene match: 13. The CDR3 spells CATSTLLAGGDTSTDTQYF. For the CDR3, the DNA is TGTGCCACCAGCACCCTCTTAGCGGGGGGTGATACTAGCACAGATACGCAGTATTTT.

The rearrangement uses TRBV6-5 and TRBJ1-1; D is ambiguous. Deletions cut 6 bases from V and 1 base from J, with 9 bases between. The CDR3 sequence is 13 residues long. From germline, CDR1 is MNHEY and CDR2 SVGAGI. The CDR3 here is CASRMGRNTEAFF. The CDR3 region has the DNA TGTGCCAGCAGAATGGGCAGGAACACTGAAGCTTTCTTT.

The V and J genes are TRBV18 and TRBJ2-7; 8 positions match TRBD2. Losses at the gene ends were 4 bases for V and 4 bases for J; bases not matched to a gene: 6. The V gene's germline CDR1 is KGHSH and CDR2 LQKENI. CDR3 length equals 14 residues. CDR3 in amino acids: CASSLRGGIYEQYF. In DNA form, the CDR3 reads TGTGCCAGCTCACTTCGGGGGGGAATATACGAGCAGTACTTC. The full variable domain, completed using reference TRBV18 and TRBJ2-7, is NAGVMQNPRHLVRRRGQEARLRCSPMKGHSHVYWYRQLPEEGLKFMVYLQKENIIDESGMPKERFSAEFPKEGPSILRIQQVVRGDSAAYFCASSLRGGIYEQYFGPGTRLTVT.

Ten or more counts support this clone. The chain couples TRBV19 to TRBJ2-3, with no clear D. With 7 bases removed from V and 0 bases from J, the gap between germline ends came to 14 bases. This CDR3 region has 15 residues. CDR1 LNHDA and CDR2 SQIVND come from the germline V gene (reference sequence). The CDR3 protein is CASTPGFASTDTQYF. CDR3 DNA sequence: TGTGCCAGTACCCCCGGTTTTGCTAGCACAGATACGCAGTATTTT.

The chain recombines TRBV7-9 with TRBJ1-1; D may be TRBD1 (5 bases). The germline V and J ends were trimmed by 5 bases and 2 bases, with 12 bases remaining between them. This CDR3 spans 14 amino acids. Germline V gene data show CDR1 as SEHNR and CDR2 as FQNEAQ (reference sequence). The CDR3 DNA is TGTGCCAGCAGCCCTGAGACAGCAAACACTGAAGCTTTCTTT. Its translation: CASSPETANTEAFF.

CDR3: CASSPSGERSYEQYF. For the CDR3, the DNA is TGTGCCAGCAGCCCGTCGGGGGAGCGATCCTACGAGCAGTACTTC. The chain couples TRBV11-1 to TRBJ2-7; maybe TRBD2 (6 bases). Trimming pared 5 bases from V and 1 base from J, leaving 15 bases between. CDR1 is SGHAT and CDR2 is FQDESV in the germline V gene (reference sequence). The CDR3 extends over 15 amino acids. Variable domain in full (rest from reference TRBV11-1 and TRBJ2-7): EAEVAQSPRYKITEKSQAVAFWCDPISGHATLYWYRQILGQGPELLVQFQDESVVDDSQLPKDRFSAERLKGVDSTLKIQPAELGDSAMYLCASSPSGERSYEQYFGPGTRLTVT.

This clone was seen only once. V is TRBV13 and J is TRBJ1-1; D unclear. V was clipped by 8 bases and J by 1 base, with 11 bases between them. The CDR3 covers 13 residues. Per the germline V gene, CDR1 is PRHDT and CDR2 is FYEKMQ (reference sequence). The CDR3 DNA reads as TGTGCCAGCCCCGCCCGGGGGAACACTGAAGCTTTCTTT. Protein product: CASPARGNTEAFF.

In DNA form, the CDR3 reads TGTGCCAGCAGCTCGGACAGGGTAGTCAACGTCCTGACTTTC. Its translation is CASSSDRVVNVLTF. The rearrangement links TRBV7-9 to TRBJ2-6; the match to TRBD1 covers 8 bases. Germline CDR1 reads SEHNR; CDR2 reads FQNEAQ (reference sequence). The CDR3 has 14 amino acids. V shed 4 bases and J 9 bases; nucleotides not matched to a gene: 5.

The genes are TRBV6-5 and TRBJ1-1, with 8 bases identical to TRBD1. Germline V lookup: CDR1 MNHEY, CDR2 SVGAGI. The CDR3 is 13 residues long. V gave up 5 bases and J gave up 5 bases; unmatched junction bases: 4. The CDR3 region has the DNA TGTGCCAGCAGTCGGACAGGGTTTACTGAAGCTTTCTTT. This encodes CASSRTGFTEAFF.

V usage is TRBV9 and J usage is TRBJ2-7, with a tentative D call TRBD1 (6 bases). The CDR3 length is 17 residues. Germline-derived CDR1 and CDR2 are SGDLS and YYNGEE. With 4 bases removed from V and 6 bases from J, the gap between germline ends came to 26 bases. DNA for the CDR3: TGTGCCAGCAGCCCCCGGGGAGATCGGTGGGGGACAATCGAGCAGTACTTC. Amino acid sequence: CASSPRGDRWGTIEQYF.

In DNA, the CDR3 is TGTGCCAGCAGTTTATTGATGAACTCCGGTGAAGCTTTCTTT. Amino acids: CASSLLMNSGEAFF. The V call is TRBV27, the J call TRBJ1-1; no clear D. Trimming removed 1 base at V and 7 bases at J, with 13 bases between. Germline lookup yields CDR1 MNHEY and CDR2 SMNVEV (reference sequence). The CDR3 is made up of 14 amino acids.